This T cell receptor (beta chain) is from a study of blood T cell repertoires in COVID-19. The wider study: The analysed material was cDNA or gDNA that came from T cells, B-cell-depleted T cells, or PBMCs.

The CDR3 is made up of 13 amino acids. Germline-derived CDR1 and CDR2 are SGDLS and YYNGEE. V lost 0 bases and J 3 bases, leaving 6 bases between the germline ends. This clone was observed a few times. As originally analysed: It was from reference gene primer amplification that nucleated cell counts were estimated. This table comes from immunoSEQ multiplex PCR, and its TCRdb copy is limited to in-frame clones, with some not included. The D gene and trimming were derived from the DNA, and the V and J assignments and clone size from that table. The data show 75,000 to 85,000 clones, around 82% seen once.

The J gene is TRBJ1-1, the V gene TRBV9; D unresolved. This receptor was identified in a human donor in a cohort sampled during active COVID-19. The specimen was peripheral blood. The CDR3 nucleotides are TGTGCCAGCAGCGTAGGAACAGACACTGAAGCTTTCTTT. Translated: CASSVGTDTEAFF.